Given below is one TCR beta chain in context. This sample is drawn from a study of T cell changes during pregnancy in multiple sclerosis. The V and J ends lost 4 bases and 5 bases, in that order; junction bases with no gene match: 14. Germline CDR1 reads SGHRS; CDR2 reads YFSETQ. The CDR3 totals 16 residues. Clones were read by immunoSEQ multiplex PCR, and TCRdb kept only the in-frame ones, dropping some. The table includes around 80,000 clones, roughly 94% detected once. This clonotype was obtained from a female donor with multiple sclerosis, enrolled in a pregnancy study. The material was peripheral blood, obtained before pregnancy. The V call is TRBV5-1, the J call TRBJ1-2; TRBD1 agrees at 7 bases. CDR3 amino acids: CASSPWDSLPIYGYTF. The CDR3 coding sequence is TGCGCCAGCAGCCCTTGGGACAGCTTACCAATTTATGGCTACACCTTC.